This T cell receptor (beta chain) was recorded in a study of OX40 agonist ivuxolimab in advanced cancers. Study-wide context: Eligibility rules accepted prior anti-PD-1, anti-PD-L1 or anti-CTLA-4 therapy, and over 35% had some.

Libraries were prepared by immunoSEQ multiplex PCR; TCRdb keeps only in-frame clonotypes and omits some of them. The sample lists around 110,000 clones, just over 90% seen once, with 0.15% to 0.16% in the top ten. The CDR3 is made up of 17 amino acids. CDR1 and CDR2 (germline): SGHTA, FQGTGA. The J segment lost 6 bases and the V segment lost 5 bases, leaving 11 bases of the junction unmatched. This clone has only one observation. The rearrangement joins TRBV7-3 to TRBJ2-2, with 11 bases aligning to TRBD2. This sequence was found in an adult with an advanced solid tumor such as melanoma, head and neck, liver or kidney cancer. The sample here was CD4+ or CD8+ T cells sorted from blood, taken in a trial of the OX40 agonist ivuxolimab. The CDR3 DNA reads TGTGCCAGCAGCCCCAGACTAGCGGGGATTTCATCCGGGGAGCTGTTTTTT. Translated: CASSPRLAGISSGELFF.